Below, one T cell receptor (beta chain) is given with its context. The junction and the germline gene differ at one end; a read error may be behind it. This specimen comes from a study of cytomegalovirus exposure and HLA in healthy donors. Across the study: Most genotyped donors, around 78% of about 400, had Caucasian-associated genetic ancestry.

Vbeta (60) and Jbeta (13) primers were used in the PCR. TCRdb keeps only in-frame clones here, not all; method: immunoSEQ multiplex PCR. This sample carries 170,000 or so clones, about four fifths of them seen once, and the ten largest clones take 1%. The CDR3 has 13 amino acids. CDR1 and CDR2 (germline): MNHNS, SASEGT. Nominally healthy donors were sampled, though unrecorded immune exposures were likely. The chain joins TRBV6-1 to TRBJ2-7, with 9 positions matching TRBD1. The source is a woman between 45 and 65 years old in good health and CMV-seropositive. The sample comprised PBMCs. Here the CDR3 reads CASSATGTGFAHF. CDR3 DNA: TGTGCCAGCAGTGCAACCGGGACAGGGTTCGCCCACTTC.